This T cell receptor (beta chain) was captured in a study of identical twins. Notes on the study in general: Out-of-frame alpha sequences common to twins exhibited an excess of low generation probability. Cord blood beta clonotypes that were abundant carried fewer insertions, and memory repertoires showed no such trend. In drawing conclusions, the study used cross-sectional statistical analysis and did not follow the same donors.

CDR3 length: 14 residues. Deletions cut 6 bases from V and 3 bases from J, with 12 bases between. TCRdb reprocessed the 5' RACE reads with MiXCR, giving one entry per CDR3 protein. The table includes about 480,000 distinct CDR3 sequences, 12% to 15% detected once. At least ten counts were recorded for this clonotype. Antigen specificity is unknown. The sample was also reused in another study, on yellow fever vaccine responses in identical twins. That work adds: As reported, the vaccine T cell response of twins seemed partly convergent and partly personalized.

The source of this sequence is a woman aged 18-35 years in good health. The chain has TRBV12-3 or TRBV12-4 and TRBJ1-5; no clear D. The material sequenced was CD4+ T cells sorted from blood. The CDR3 region is CASSDSVANQPQHF. CDR3 DNA: TGTGCCAGCAGCGACTCGGTCGCCAATCAGCCCCAGCATTTT.